This T cell receptor (beta chain) appears in the sequencing data of a study of blood T cell repertoires in COVID-19. Study at large: Both acute and convalescent COVID-19 samples were obtained from the United States, Italy and Spain.

This clone was detected only once. The CDR3 covers 14 residues. Looked up from germline, CDR1 is SGHRS and CDR2 is YFSETQ. The ends lost 4 bases at V and 6 bases at J; junction bases unmatched: 7. TCRdb keeps only in-frame clones here, not all; method: immunoSEQ multiplex PCR. This table has about 130,000 clones, approximately 84% appearing once. Sequenced sample: peripheral blood. The clonotype originates from a man in his 70s with acute or convalescent COVID-19. The chain carries TRBV5-1 and TRBJ2-3, with 8 positions matching TRBD1. The CDR3 nucleotides read TGCGCCAGCAGCCGGACAGGGTCTGCGGATACGCAGTATTTT. Translated, it gives CASSRTGSADTQYF. Using reference TRBV5-1 and TRBJ2-3 for the parts outside the CDR3, the full variable domain is KAGVTQTPRYLIKTRGQQVTLSCSPISGHRSVSWYQQTPGQGLQFLFEYFSETQRNKGNFPGRFSGRQFSNSRSEMNVSTLELGDSALYLCASSRTGSADTQYFGPGTRLTVL.